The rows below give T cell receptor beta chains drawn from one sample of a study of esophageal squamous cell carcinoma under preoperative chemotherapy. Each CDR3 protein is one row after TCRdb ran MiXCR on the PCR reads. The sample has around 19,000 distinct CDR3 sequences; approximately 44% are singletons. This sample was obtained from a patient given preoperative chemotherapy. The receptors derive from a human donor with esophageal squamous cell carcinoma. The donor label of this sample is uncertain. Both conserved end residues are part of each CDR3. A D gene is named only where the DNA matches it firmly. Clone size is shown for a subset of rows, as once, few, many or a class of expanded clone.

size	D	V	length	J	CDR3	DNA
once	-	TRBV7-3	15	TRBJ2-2	CASSLSPSGPGAQFF	TGTGCCAGCAGCTTAAGTCCCTCGGGACCCGGGGCGCAGTTTTTT
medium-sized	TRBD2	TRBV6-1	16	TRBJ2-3	CASSVSSGSGTDTQYF	TGTGCCAGCAGTGTATCTAGCGGGAGTGGGACAGATACGCAGTATTTT
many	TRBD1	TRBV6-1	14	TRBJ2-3	CATEDREGTDTQYF	TGTGCCACCGAGGACAGGGAAGGGACAGATACGCAGTATTTT
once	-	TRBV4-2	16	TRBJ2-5	CASSQDPGLDWETQYF	TGTGCCAGCAGCCAAGATCCGGGGCTAGATTGGGAGACCCAGTACTTC
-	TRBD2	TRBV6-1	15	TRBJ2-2	CASKTSGLNTGELFF	TGTGCCAGCAAGACTAGCGGATTGAACACCGGGGAGCTGTTTTTT
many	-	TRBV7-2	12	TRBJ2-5	CASSTVTETQYF	TGTGCCAGCAGCACAGTCACCGAGACCCAGTACTTC
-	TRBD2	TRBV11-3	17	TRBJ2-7	CASSPGRLAGGGYEQYF	TGTGCCAGCAGCCCGGGGAGACTAGCGGGAGGGGGATACGAGCAGTACTTC
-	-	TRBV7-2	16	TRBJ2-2	CASSLAWAGNTGELFF	TGTGCCAGCAGCTTAGCCTGGGCAGGGAACACCGGGGAGCTGTTTTTT
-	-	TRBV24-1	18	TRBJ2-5	CATSALVGDPDPQEILNF	TGTGCCACCAGTGCCCTGGTTGGGGACCCCGACCCCCAAGAGATCCTGAATTTC
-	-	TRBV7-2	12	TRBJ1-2	CASSSLSGGYTF	TGTGCCAGCAGCTCCTTGTCGGGTGGCTACACCTTC
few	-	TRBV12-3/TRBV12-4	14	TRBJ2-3	CASSSGLTTDTQYF	TGTGCCAGCAGTTCCGGACTGACCACAGATACGCAGTATTTT
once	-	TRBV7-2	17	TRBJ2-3	CASRVGGGGRIAETQYF	TGTGCCAGCAGGGTGGGAGGTGGGGGCCGTATCGCAGAGACCCAGTACTTT
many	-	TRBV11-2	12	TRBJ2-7	CASSLSSYEQYF	TGTGCCAGCAGCTTAAGCTCCTACGAGCAGTACTTC
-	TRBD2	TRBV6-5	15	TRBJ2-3	CASSYFGGDTDTQYF	TGTGCCAGCAGTTACTTCGGGGGGGATACAGATACGCAGTATTTT
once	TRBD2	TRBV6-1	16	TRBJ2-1	CASRPGLAGGRNEQFF	TGTGCCAGCAGGCCAGGACTAGCGGGAGGTAGAAATGAGCAGTTCTTC
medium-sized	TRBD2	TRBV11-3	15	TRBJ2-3	CASSLGASGTDTQYF	TGTGCCAGCAGCTTAGGGGCTAGCGGGACAGATACGCAGTATTTT
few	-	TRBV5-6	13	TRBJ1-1	CASSWGVGTEAFF	TGTGCCAGCAGCTGGGGGGTAGGGACAGAAGCTTTCTTT
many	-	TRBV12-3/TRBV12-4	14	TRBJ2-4	CACTSPGAKNIQYF	TGTGCCTGTACCTCCCCCGGGGCCAAAAACATTCAGTACTTC
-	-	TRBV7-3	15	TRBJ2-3	CGGGAAGGDQETQYF	TGTGGCGGGGGCGCTGCGGGCGGTGACCAAGAGACCCAGTATTTC
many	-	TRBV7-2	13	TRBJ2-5	CASERGYQETQYF	TGTGCCAGCGAACGGGGGTACCAAGAGACCCAGTACTTC
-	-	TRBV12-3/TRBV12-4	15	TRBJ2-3	CASSPDGGGTGKQYF	TGTGCCAGCAGCCCGGACGGCGGGGGCACAGGTAAGCAGTATTTT
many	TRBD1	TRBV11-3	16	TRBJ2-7	CASSSPGGDSSYEQYF	TGTGCCAGCAGTTCCCCAGGGGGCGACAGCTCCTACGAGCAGTACTTC
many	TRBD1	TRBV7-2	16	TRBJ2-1	CASSSYPGQVYNEQFF	TGTGCCAGCAGCAGCTATCCGGGACAGGTCTACAATGAGCAGTTCTTC
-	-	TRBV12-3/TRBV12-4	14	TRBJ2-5	CASSSSGPSETQYF	TGTGCCAGCAGTTCGTCAGGGCCTTCGGAGACCCAGTACTTC
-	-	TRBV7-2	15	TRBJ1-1	CASSPTPGPHTEAFF	TGTGCCAGCAGCCCAACCCCGGGACCGCACACTGAAGCTTTCTTT
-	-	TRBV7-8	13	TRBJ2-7	CASSPRRGGEQYF	TGTGCCAGCAGCCCCAGGCGGGGCGGCGAGCAGTACTTC
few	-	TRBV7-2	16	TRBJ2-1	CASSPLDFRVWNEQFF	TGTGCCAGCAGCCCCCTAGACTTTCGAGTCTGGAATGAGCAGTTCTTC
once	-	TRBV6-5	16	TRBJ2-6	CASSYLMFSGANVLTF	TGTGCCAGCAGTTACCTGATGTTCTCTGGGGCCAACGTCCTGACTTTC
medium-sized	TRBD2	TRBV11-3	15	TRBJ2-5	CASSSRASGQETQYF	TGTGCCAGCAGCTCCAGGGCTAGCGGACAAGAGACCCAGTACTTC
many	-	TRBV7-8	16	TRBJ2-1	CASSLGWSSSYNEQFF	TGTGCCAGCAGCTTAGGCTGGTCCAGTAGTTACAATGAGCAGTTCTTC
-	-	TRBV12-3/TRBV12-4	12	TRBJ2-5	CASSRTVQEQYF	TGTGCCAGCAGCCGGACAGTTCAAGAGCAGTACTTC
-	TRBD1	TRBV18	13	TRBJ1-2	CASSKGGEAGYTF	TGTGCCAGCTCAAAAGGGGGCGAGGCTGGCTACACCTTC
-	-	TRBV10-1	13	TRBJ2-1	CASSEPARDEQFF	TGCGCCAGCAGTGAGCCAGCTAGGGATGAGCAGTTCTTC
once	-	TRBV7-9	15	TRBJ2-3	CASSADGSWADTQYF	TGTGCCAGCAGCGCCGATGGTTCCTGGGCGGATACGCAGTATTTT
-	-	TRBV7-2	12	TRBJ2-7	CASSLVAHEQYF	TGTGCCAGCAGCTTAGTCGCGCACGAGCAGTACTTC
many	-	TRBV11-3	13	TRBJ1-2	CASSLGGRGGYTF	TGTGCCAGCAGCCTAGGGGGGCGAGGTGGCTACACCTTC
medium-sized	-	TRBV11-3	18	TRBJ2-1	CASSLAFQGGLPYNEQFF	TGTGCCAGCAGCTTAGCTTTTCAGGGGGGACTACCATACAATGAGCAGTTCTTC
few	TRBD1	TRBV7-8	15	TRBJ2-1	CASNLQGATYNEQFF	TGTGCCAGCAACCTACAGGGGGCGACCTACAATGAGCAGTTCTTC
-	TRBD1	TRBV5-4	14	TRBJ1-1	CASSYRGGETEAFF	TGTGCCAGCAGCTACAGGGGCGGAGAAACTGAAGCTTTCTTT
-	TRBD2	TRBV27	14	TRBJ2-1	CASSAGGTTGELFF	TGTGCCAGCAGTGCGGGAGGAACCACCGGTGAGCTGTTCTTC
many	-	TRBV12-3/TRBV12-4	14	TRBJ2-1	CASSFTGEKREQFF	TGTGCCAGCAGTTTCACGGGGGAGAAACGCGAGCAGTTCTTC
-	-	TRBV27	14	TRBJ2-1	CASSLGGSYNEQFF	TGTGCCAGCAGTTTAGGTGGCTCCTACAATGAGCAGTTCTTC